This T cell receptor beta chain originates from a study of control samples from healthy donors and cancer patients. The data were produced by immunoSEQ multiplex PCR, yet TCRdb's version contains in-frame clones alone and is incomplete. This sample yields roughly 130,000 clones, of which around 90% are seen a single time; 2.5% belongs to the top ten. V shed 1 base and J 0 bases; nucleotides not matched to a gene: 3. Germline values: CDR1 GTSNPN, CDR2 SVGIG (reference sequence). This CDR3 spans 15 amino acids. The sample taken for sequencing was blood. V gene TRBV30 combines with J gene TRBJ1-2, with 9 bases that match TRBD1. This sequence originates from a man aged 18-30 years in good health. In DNA, the CDR3 is TGTGCCTGGAGTGAATACAGGGGGCCTAACTATGGCTACACCTTC. Protein product: CAWSEYRGPNYGYTF.